The 13 T cell receptor beta chains given below trace back to one sample, sequenced in a study of control samples from healthy donors and cancer patients. The data were produced by immunoSEQ multiplex PCR, yet TCRdb's version contains in-frame clones alone and is incomplete. Of approximately 100,000 clones listed, about four fifths are singletons. Input material: blood. These receptors were taken from a man aged 55 to 70 in good health.

The rearrangement joins TRBV7-6 to TRBJ2-5, with TRBD1 as a possible D gene (6 bases). Trimming shortened V by 4 bases and J by 5 bases, and 20 bases separated the two germline ends. The germline V gene encodes CDR1 SGHVS and CDR2 FNYEAQ. CDR3 length: 16 residues. In nucleotides, the CDR3 is TGTGCCAGCAGCTCCTCGCTCCCAGGGGCTGCGGAGACCCAGTACTTC. This encodes CASSSSLPGAAETQYF.

The rearrangement links TRBV9 to TRBJ1-1, with TRBD1 as a possible D gene (6 bases). The CDR3 has 15 residues. Germline V CDR1 and CDR2: SGDLS, YYNGEE. V was cut by 2 bases and J by 1 base, with 12 bases left in between. CDR3 in DNA: TGTGCCAGCAGCGTTTCCCACAGGGAGAACACTGAAGCTTTCTTT. This sequence encodes CASSVSHRENTEAFF.

This chain connects TRBV10-3 to TRBJ2-7; D gene ambiguous. Germline CDR1 is ENHRY and CDR2 is SYGVKD. This CDR3 has 13 amino acids. V was clipped by 3 bases and J by 7 bases, with 13 bases between them. The CDR3 region is CAISDGARWEQYF. The CDR3 nucleotides read TGTGCCATCAGTGACGGAGCCCGATGGGAGCAGTACTTC.

This chain connects TRBV10-1 to TRBJ2-2; tentatively, D is TRBD2 (5 bases). V was pared by 6 bases and J by 4 bases, with 18 bases between. Germline lookup yields CDR1 WNHNN and CDR2 SYGVQD (reference sequence). This CDR3 comprises 16 residues. The CDR3 region is CASSGRTGFGTGELFF. The CDR3 DNA follows: TGCGCCAGCAGCGGACGGACGGGGTTTGGCACCGGGGAGCTGTTTTTT.

A few counts support this clone. The V gene is TRBV3-1 (or the pseudogene TRBV3-2), the J gene TRBJ2-7; TRBD2 agrees at 7 bases. The J segment lost 6 bases and the V segment lost 1 base, leaving 3 bases of the junction unmatched. Germline V gene lookup returns CDR1 LGHDT and CDR2 YNNKEL (reference sequence). The CDR3 is 13 amino acids. The CDR3 spells CASSQVAGAEQYF. The CDR3 DNA is TGTGCCAGCAGCCAAGTGGCGGGAGCCGAGCAGTACTTC.

J is TRBJ1-1 and V is TRBV18, with D maybe TRBD1 (6 bases). Between the trimmed V and J ends, which lost 0 bases and 4 bases, there was a span of 9 bases. Germline loops: CDR1 KGHSH, CDR2 LQKENI. The CDR3 loop spans 14 amino acids. The CDR3 region is CASSPPQGFTEAFF. The CDR3 DNA sequence: TGTGCCAGCTCACCACCCCAGGGGTTCACTGAAGCTTTCTTT.

The CDR3 sequence: CASSWGLEDTQYF. CDR3 DNA: TGTGCCAGCAGCTGGGGTCTAGAAGACACGCAGTATTTT. The V gene is TRBV12-3 or TRBV12-4, the J gene TRBJ2-3; the D is unclear. The CDR3 is 13 amino acids. V lost 6 bases and J lost 9, with 16 bases in between.

The gene calls are TRBV4-1 and TRBJ2-3; 15 nucleotides align to TRBD2. The CDR3 spans 17 residues. Trimming cost V 4 bases and J 4 bases; bases outside gene matches: 6. Germline V gives CDR1 MGHRA, CDR2 YSYEKL. Here the CDR3 DNA reads TGCGCCAGCAGCCCCAAGCGGACTAGCGGGGGGGCAGATACGCAGTATTTT. This translates into CASSPKRTSGGADTQYF.

The chain carries TRBV3-1 (or the pseudogene TRBV3-2) and TRBJ2-2, with 15 bases aligning to TRBD2. Germline V CDR1 and CDR2: LGHDT, YNNKEL (reference sequence). The J segment lost 7 bases and the V segment lost 1 base, leaving 4 bases of the junction unmatched. This CDR3 has 17 residues. The CDR3: CASSQGTSGRGGGELFF. CDR3 DNA: TGTGCCAGCAGCCAAGGGACTAGCGGGAGGGGCGGCGGGGAGCTGTTTTTT.

The CDR3 DNA follows: TGTGCCAGCAGTTTCGGCCACAATGAGCAGTTCTTC. Residues: CASSFGHNEQFF. This sequence joins TRBV28 and TRBJ2-1; D ambiguous. Germline assignment: CDR1 MDHEN and CDR2 SYDVKM. The V and J ends lost 3 bases and 5 bases respectively, with 5 bases between them. CDR3 length equals 12 residues.

This chain links TRBV7-6 with TRBJ2-2, with 7 bases lining up with TRBD1. The junction had 5 bases not matched to a gene; V was cut back by 5 bases and J by 2 bases. The CDR3 extends over 15 amino acids. Germline V gene data show CDR1 as SGHVS and CDR2 as FNYEAQ. The CDR3 here is CASSPRTGNTGELFF. CDR3 in DNA: TGTGCCAGCAGCCCGCGGACAGGAAACACCGGGGAGCTGTTTTTT.

The chain recombines TRBV5-4 with TRBJ2-7, with D perhaps TRBD1 (6 bases). Germline-derived CDR1 and CDR2 are SGHNT and YYREEE (reference sequence). The CDR3 is 14 residues long. Between the trimmed V and J ends, which lost 1 base and 1 base, there was a span of 9 bases. In nucleotides, the CDR3 is TGTGCCAGCAGCTTGCCAGGACAGTCCTACGAGCAGTACTTC. Protein: CASSLPGQSYEQYF. The variable domain in full, with the rest retrieved from reference TRBV5-4 and TRBJ2-7, is ETGVTQSPTHLIKTRGQQVTLRCSSQSGHNTVSWYQQALGQGPQFIFQYYREEENGRGNFPPRFSGLQFPNYSSELNVNALELDDSALYLCASSLPGQSYEQYFGPGTRLTVT.

This rearrangement joins TRBV12-3 or TRBV12-4 to TRBJ1-5; 8 nucleotides match TRBD1. V was clipped by 4 bases and J by 7 bases; unmatched bases: 3. The CDR3 is made up of 13 amino acids. DNA for the CDR3: TGTGCCAGCAGTTCTAGACAGGGGCAGCCCCAGCATTTT. This encodes CASSSRQGQPQHF.